The T cell receptor (beta chain) under discussion was sequenced for a study of T cell responses to AZD1222 COVID-19 vaccine. Findings and limits, study-wide: Baseline antibody screening turned up just six or seven seropositive AZD1222 recipients. Among the donors, most were white British and more were female, and clonal diversity was possibly underestimated.

Concerning this clone itself: Its specificity is not known.

The method was immunoSEQ multiplex PCR; TCRdb's version includes in-frame clones alone and lacks a portion of them. This table holds about 150,000 clones, 85% to 95% found once. Germline CDR1 is MDHEN and CDR2 is SYDVKM. After removal of 6 bases from V and 4 bases from J, the junction contained 8 bases not matched to a gene. The CDR3 runs to 15 residues. The receptor was derived from an adult in good health. V is TRBV28 and J is TRBJ2-3; TRBD2 matches at 9 bases. Sequenced material: peripheral blood, taken on day 0 of AZD1222 vaccination. CDR3: CASSPTSGVADTQYF. The CDR3 DNA is TGTGCCAGCAGCCCGACTAGCGGAGTGGCAGATACGCAGTATTTT.